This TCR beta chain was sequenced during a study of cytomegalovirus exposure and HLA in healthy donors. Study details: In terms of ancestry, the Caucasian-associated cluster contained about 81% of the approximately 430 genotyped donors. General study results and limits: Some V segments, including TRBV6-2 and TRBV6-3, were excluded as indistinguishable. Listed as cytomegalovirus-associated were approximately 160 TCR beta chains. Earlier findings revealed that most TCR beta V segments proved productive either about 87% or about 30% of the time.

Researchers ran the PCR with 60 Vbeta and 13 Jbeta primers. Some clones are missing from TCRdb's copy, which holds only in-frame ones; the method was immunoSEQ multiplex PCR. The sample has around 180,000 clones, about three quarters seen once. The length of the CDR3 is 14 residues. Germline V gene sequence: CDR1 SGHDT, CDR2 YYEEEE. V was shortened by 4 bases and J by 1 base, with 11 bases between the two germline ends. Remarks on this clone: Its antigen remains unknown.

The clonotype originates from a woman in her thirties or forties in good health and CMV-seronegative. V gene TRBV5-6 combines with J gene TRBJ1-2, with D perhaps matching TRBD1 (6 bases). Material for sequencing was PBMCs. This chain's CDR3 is CASSSGGGNYGYTF. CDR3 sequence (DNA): TGTGCCAGCAGCAGCGGGGGCGGTAACTATGGCTACACCTTC.